This T cell receptor (beta chain) was found in a study of T cells after posttransplantation cyclophosphamide. General observations from the study: Tissue-infiltrating T cells from skin or gut overlapped little with blood T cells. Recipient CMV seropositivity and CMV reactivation strongly tracked TRB clonality.

Data came from immunoSEQ multiplex PCR; TCRdb stores just in-frame clones and leaves some out. The sample contains tens of thousands of clones, none occurring once; about 4.2% lies in the top ten. This clone was seen repeatedly, ten times or more. The antigen is not known. Trimming removed 8 bases at V and 8 bases at J, with 18 bases between. Germline V gene sequence: CDR1 MNHNS, CDR2 SASEGT. This CDR3 contains 14 residues. The chain joins TRBV6-1 to TRBJ1-4; D not certain. Source material: PBMCs. The TCR comes from a woman aged 45-59 years in good health and a related stem cell transplant donor. The CDR3 region is CASGTETPGEKLFF. Written as DNA, the CDR3 is TGTGCCAGCGGTACGGAGACCCCTGGAGAAAAACTGTTTTTT.